These T cell receptor beta chains were read from a single sample in a study of shared clonotypes between healthy human individuals. Data came from immunoSEQ multiplex PCR; TCRdb stores just in-frame clones and leaves some out. The repertoire consists of 2,500,000 or so clones, with about 90% occurring once and the leading ten covering about 0.36%. The sequencing sample was made of naive CD4+ T cells from PBMCs. Receptors originate from a young man in good health. Some clones in this sample may be carry-over from other donors' samples. The CDR3 runs from the conserved cysteine through the conserved F or W. The order of the fields is CDR3 protein, CDR3 DNA, clone size, V gene, D gene, J gene. A D gene is named only where the DNA matches it firmly. The size field is filled for only some rows; it gives once, few, many or a size class.

CDR3aa: CASSLTGTSGTDTQYF
CDR3nt: TGTGCCAGCAGCCTTACCGGGACTAGCGGGACGGATACGCAGTATTTT
abundance: once
v_gene: TRBV7-2
d_gene: TRBD2
j_gene: TRBJ2-3

CDR3aa: CASSFSWTPYEQYF
CDR3nt: TGTGCCAGCAGCTTCTCATGGACCCCGTACGAGCAGTACTTC
abundance: -
v_gene: TRBV11-2
d_gene: -
j_gene: TRBJ2-7

CDR3aa: CASSVGRAVSNTGELFF
CDR3nt: TGTGCCAGCAGTGTCGGCAGAGCCGTGTCGAACACCGGGGAGCTGTTTTTT
abundance: -
v_gene: TRBV6-4
d_gene: -
j_gene: TRBJ2-2

CDR3aa: CASSLPLLNTEAFF
CDR3nt: TGCGCCAGCAGCTTGCCGCTTCTGAACACTGAAGCTTTCTTT
abundance: -
v_gene: TRBV5-1
d_gene: -
j_gene: TRBJ1-1

CDR3aa: CASSLVDTQYF
CDR3nt: TGTGCCAGCAGTTTAGTAGATACGCAGTATTTT
abundance: -
v_gene: TRBV28
d_gene: -
j_gene: TRBJ2-3

CDR3aa: CASSAQRRANYGYTF
CDR3nt: TGTGCCAGCAGCGCCCAGAGGAGGGCTAACTATGGCTACACCTTC
abundance: -
v_gene: TRBV9
d_gene: -
j_gene: TRBJ1-2

CDR3aa: CASSEAAGQGTKPQHF
CDR3nt: TGTGCCAGCAGTGAAGCAGCGGGACAGGGTACGAAGCCCCAGCATTTT
abundance: -
v_gene: TRBV6-1
d_gene: TRBD1
j_gene: TRBJ1-5

CDR3aa: CASSLGGTGLANYGYTF
CDR3nt: TGTGCCAGCAGTTTAGGCGGGACAGGCCTAGCTAACTATGGCTACACCTTC
abundance: -
v_gene: TRBV28
d_gene: TRBD1
j_gene: TRBJ1-2

CDR3aa: CSVEWLGSTDTQYF
CDR3nt: TGCAGCGTTGAATGGCTAGGGAGCACAGATACGCAGTATTTT
abundance: once
v_gene: TRBV29-1
d_gene: -
j_gene: TRBJ2-3

CDR3aa: CASSLSSGVAGANVLTF
CDR3nt: TGTGCCAGCAGTTTAAGCTCGGGAGTAGCGGGGGCCAACGTCCTGACTTTC
abundance: -
v_gene: TRBV28
d_gene: -
j_gene: TRBJ2-6

CDR3aa: CASSGTSGSTGELFF
CDR3nt: TGTGCCAGCAGTGGGACTAGCGGGAGTACCGGGGAGCTGTTTTTT
abundance: few
v_gene: TRBV2
d_gene: TRBD2
j_gene: TRBJ2-2

CDR3aa: CASSLIPQETQYF
CDR3nt: TGTGCCAGCAGCTTGATTCCCCAAGAGACCCAGTACTTC
abundance: -
v_gene: TRBV7-2
d_gene: -
j_gene: TRBJ2-5

CDR3aa: CASSLLSAGGLNIQYF
CDR3nt: TGCGCCAGCAGCTTATTGTCGGCGGGAGGGTTGAACATTCAGTACTTC
abundance: -
v_gene: TRBV5-1
d_gene: TRBD2
j_gene: TRBJ2-4

CDR3aa: CASSTSGSGEQYF
CDR3nt: TGTGCCAGCTCTACTAGCGGGAGTGGGGAGCAGTACTTC
abundance: -
v_gene: TRBV9
d_gene: TRBD2
j_gene: TRBJ2-7

CDR3aa: CASSRGGQTNEQFF
CDR3nt: TGTGCCAGCAGCCGAGGGGGTCAGACCAATGAGCAGTTCTTC
abundance: -
v_gene: TRBV21-1
d_gene: -
j_gene: TRBJ2-1

CDR3aa: CASSFSQETQYF
CDR3nt: TGCGCCAGCAGCTTTTCGCAGGAGACCCAGTACTTC
abundance: -
v_gene: TRBV5-1
d_gene: -
j_gene: TRBJ2-5

CDR3aa: CASSSQGVELYGYTF
CDR3nt: TGTGCCAGCAGCTCCCAAGGGGTGGAGCTCTATGGCTACACCTTC
abundance: -
v_gene: TRBV13
d_gene: -
j_gene: TRBJ1-2

CDR3aa: CASSSRGPNTEAFF
CDR3nt: TGTGCCAGCAGTTCCCGGGGCCCGAACACTGAAGCTTTCTTT
abundance: -
v_gene: TRBV25-1
d_gene: -
j_gene: TRBJ1-1

CDR3aa: CASSERHQSTEAFF
CDR3nt: TGTGCCAGCAGTGAGAGGCATCAGAGCACTGAAGCTTTCTTT
abundance: -
v_gene: TRBV6-1
d_gene: -
j_gene: TRBJ1-1

CDR3aa: CATQQRGATEAFF
CDR3nt: TGCGCCACCCAGCAGAGGGGAGCCACTGAAGCTTTCTTT
abundance: -
v_gene: TRBV10-2
d_gene: -
j_gene: TRBJ1-1

CDR3aa: CASSRRTSADTQYF
CDR3nt: TGCGCCAGCAGCCGAAGGACTAGCGCAGATACGCAGTATTTT
abundance: -
v_gene: TRBV4-3
d_gene: TRBD2
j_gene: TRBJ2-3

CDR3aa: CASSVGGRMNTEAFF
CDR3nt: TGTGCCAGCAGCGTAGGTGGACGTATGAACACTGAAGCTTTCTTT
abundance: -
v_gene: TRBV9
d_gene: -
j_gene: TRBJ1-1

CDR3aa: CADLGGEKTQYF
CDR3nt: TGTGCCGACCTTGGGGGCGAAAAGACCCAGTACTTC
abundance: -
v_gene: TRBV27
d_gene: -
j_gene: TRBJ2-5

CDR3aa: CASSQDRTGWRDTEAFF
CDR3nt: TGCGCCAGCAGCCAAGATAGGACGGGGTGGAGGGACACTGAAGCTTTCTTT
abundance: -
v_gene: TRBV4-3
d_gene: -
j_gene: TRBJ1-1

CDR3aa: CASSGGQTTNTEAFF
CDR3nt: TGTGCCAGCAGTGGAGGACAGACGACGAACACTGAAGCTTTCTTT
abundance: -
v_gene: TRBV25-1
d_gene: -
j_gene: TRBJ1-1

CDR3aa: CASRRGGSTDTQYF
CDR3nt: TGTGCCAGCAGACGGGGGGGAAGCACAGATACGCAGTATTTT
abundance: -
v_gene: TRBV11-2
d_gene: TRBD2
j_gene: TRBJ2-3

CDR3aa: CASGQTGNTIYF
CDR3nt: TGTGCCAGCGGACAGACCGGAAACACCATATATTTT
abundance: -
v_gene: TRBV2
d_gene: -
j_gene: TRBJ1-3

CDR3aa: CASSPPGEETQYF
CDR3nt: TGTGCCAGCTCACCGCCGGGGGAAGAGACCCAGTACTTC
abundance: -
v_gene: TRBV18
d_gene: -
j_gene: TRBJ2-5

CDR3aa: CASSPGGAGYTF
CDR3nt: TGTGCCAGCAGCCCAGGGGGGGCTGGCTACACCTTC
abundance: -
v_gene: TRBV11-2
d_gene: TRBD1
j_gene: TRBJ1-2

CDR3aa: CASSLYLETQYF
CDR3nt: TGTGCCAGCAGCTTATATTTGGAGACCCAGTACTTC
abundance: -
v_gene: TRBV7-9
d_gene: -
j_gene: TRBJ2-5

CDR3aa: CSIGQVGKLFF
CDR3nt: TGCAGCATTGGACAGGTCGGAAAACTGTTTTTT
abundance: -
v_gene: TRBV29-1
d_gene: TRBD1
j_gene: TRBJ1-4

CDR3aa: CASSFQGASGEQYF
CDR3nt: TGTGCCAGCAGCTTTCAGGGGGCTTCGGGCGAGCAGTACTTC
abundance: -
v_gene: TRBV11-2
d_gene: TRBD1
j_gene: TRBJ2-7

CDR3aa: CASSLAALGGTDTQYF
CDR3nt: TGTGCCAGCAGTTTAGCGGCTCTAGGAGGGACAGATACGCAGTATTTT
abundance: -
v_gene: TRBV9
d_gene: -
j_gene: TRBJ2-3

CDR3aa: CASSLDRGTNTGELFF
CDR3nt: TGCGCCAGCAGCTTGGACAGGGGGACTAACACCGGGGAGCTGTTTTTT
abundance: -
v_gene: TRBV5-1
d_gene: TRBD1
j_gene: TRBJ2-2